This record covers a single T cell receptor beta chain. The data belong to a study of control samples from healthy donors and cancer patients. TCRdb's table, derived via immunoSEQ multiplex PCR, lists solely in-frame clones and lacks some. Here the sample spans approximately 80,000 clones, roughly 91% being singletons. This CDR3 is built from 14 residues. V gene TRBV21-1 combines with J gene TRBJ2-7; the table gives TRBD1 as D, unverified against the DNA. TRBV21-1 is tagged as a pseudogene. This sequence originates from a man aged 30 to 45 in good health. The specimen was blood. Here the CDR3 DNA reads TGTGCCAGCTGCAGGGGGCTAGGGTTGCACGAGCAGTACTTC. This gives the protein CASCRGLGLHEQYF.